This section outlines one TCR beta chain sequence together with its context. Its antigen is not known. This table comes from immunoSEQ multiplex PCR, and its TCRdb copy is limited to in-frame clones, with some not included. Among more than 450,000 clones, 79% were seen once, and the ten largest hold 10% to 15%. The data are from a study of shared clonotypes between healthy human individuals. The CDR3 loop spans 17 amino acids. The trim removed 0 bases at V and 0 bases at J, leaving 5 bases unmatched. The germline V gene encodes CDR1 KGHSH and CDR2 LQKENI. Overall study results and limits: Investigators expected sequencing depth to affect clonotype sharing among donors.

The source material was PBMCs. This clonotype originated in a woman aged 40 to 50 in good health. Some clones in this sample may be carry-over from other donors' samples. This rearrangement joins TRBV18 to TRBJ2-3; 8 bases align to TRBD2. The CDR3 nucleotides are TGTGCCAGCTCACCACCGGGGCTAGCGGGCAGCACAGATACGCAGTATTTT. Amino acid sequence: CASSPPGLAGSTDTQYF.